This T cell receptor (beta chain) was obtained from a study of T-cell memory formation after mild COVID-19. The V gene's germline CDR1 is MGHRA and CDR2 YSYEKL. There are 15 residues in the CDR3. V gave up 3 bases and J gave up 9 bases; unmatched junction bases: 6. TCRdb called the 5' RACE reads again in MiXCR, with one record for every CDR3 protein. The sample contains around 310,000 distinct CDR3 sequences, 15% to 20% of which appear only once. This clonotype was obtained from a young man who had mild COVID-19 (a few samples of this study predate the infection). Cell type and time point are not known. The chain is built from TRBV4-1 and TRBJ2-1; TRBD2 matches 12 bases. Input material: PBMCs or a T cell subset sorted from them (not recorded which). The CDR3 loop reads CASSHPSGGAGEQFF. CDR3 sequence (DNA): TGCGCCAGCAGCCACCCTAGCGGGGGGGCCGGTGAGCAGTTCTTC.